Sequencing of this T cell receptor (beta chain) was carried out in a study of metastatic and nonmetastatic thyroid tumors. Study in general: The authors compared repertoires across blood and tumor or nodule tissue from malignant and benign thyroid patients.

V lost 5 bases and J lost 3, with 14 bases in between. Germline CDR1 is GTSNPN and CDR2 is SVGIG (reference sequence). There are 14 residues in the CDR3. Study-wide points: Within blood and tumor, benign nodules reportedly had significantly lower TCR beta diversity than malignant thyroid tumors did.

A remark on this clone: Its target is unknown.

TCRdb re-analyzed the PCR reads through MiXCR. Found here are 7,000 to 9,500 clones, about 22% of them singletons; the top ten hold roughly 16%. No treatment of any kind had been given to any patient before thyroid surgery. The sequence derives from a female donor with papillary thyroid cancer or a benign thyroid nodule (not recorded which). Some clones in this sample may be carry-over from other donors' samples. What was sequenced was tumor tissue. The rearrangement joins TRBV30 to TRBJ1-5; D gene ambiguous. CDR3 nucleotides: TGTGCCTGGGGTGCTTCCGTGTTCAATCAGCCCCAGCATTTT. It is translated as CAWGASVFNQPQHF.